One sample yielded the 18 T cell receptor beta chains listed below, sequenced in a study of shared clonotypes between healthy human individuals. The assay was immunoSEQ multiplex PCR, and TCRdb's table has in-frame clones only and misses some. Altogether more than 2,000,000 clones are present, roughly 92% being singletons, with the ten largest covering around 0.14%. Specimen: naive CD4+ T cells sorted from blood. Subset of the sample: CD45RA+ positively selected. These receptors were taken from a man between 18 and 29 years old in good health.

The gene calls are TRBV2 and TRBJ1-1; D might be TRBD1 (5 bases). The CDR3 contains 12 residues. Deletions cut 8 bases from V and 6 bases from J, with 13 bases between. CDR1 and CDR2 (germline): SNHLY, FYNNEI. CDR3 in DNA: TGTGCCAGCGTACGAGAGGGGCCTGAAGCTTTCTTT. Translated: CASVREGPEAFF.

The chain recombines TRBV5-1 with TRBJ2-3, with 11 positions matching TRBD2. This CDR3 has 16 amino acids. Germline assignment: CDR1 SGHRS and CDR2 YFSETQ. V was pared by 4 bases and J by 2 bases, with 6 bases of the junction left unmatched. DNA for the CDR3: TGCGCCAGCAGCCTTTGGGGACTAGCGGTCACAGATACGCAGTATTTT. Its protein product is CASSLWGLAVTDTQYF. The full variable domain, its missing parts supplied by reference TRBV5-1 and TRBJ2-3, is KAGVTQTPRYLIKTRGQQVTLSCSPISGHRSVSWYQQTPGQGLQFLFEYFSETQRNKGNFPGRFSGRQFSNSRSEMNVSTLELGDSALYLCASSLWGLAVTDTQYFGPGTRLTVL.

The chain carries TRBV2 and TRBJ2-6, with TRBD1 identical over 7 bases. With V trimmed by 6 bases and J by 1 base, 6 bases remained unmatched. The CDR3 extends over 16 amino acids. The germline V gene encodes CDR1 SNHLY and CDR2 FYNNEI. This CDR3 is CASREDRSSGANVLTF. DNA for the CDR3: TGTGCCAGCAGAGAGGACAGGTCTTCTGGGGCCAACGTCCTGACTTTC.

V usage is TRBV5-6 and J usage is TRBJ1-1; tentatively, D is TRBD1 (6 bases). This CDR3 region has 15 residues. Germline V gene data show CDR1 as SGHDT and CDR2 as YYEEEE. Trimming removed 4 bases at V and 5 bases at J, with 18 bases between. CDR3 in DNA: TGTGCCAGCAGCCCCCTGGGAGGGGGGGAGACTGAAGCTTTCTTT. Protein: CASSPLGGGETEAFF.

CDR3 in amino acids: CASSPRQSTDTQYF. For the CDR3, the DNA is TGTGCCAGCTCACCACGACAAAGCACAGATACGCAGTATTTT. This sequence joins TRBV18 and TRBJ2-3; D ambiguous. The CDR3 totals 14 residues. V lost 1 base and J 0 bases, leaving 5 bases between the germline ends. Germline assignment: CDR1 KGHSH and CDR2 LQKENI.

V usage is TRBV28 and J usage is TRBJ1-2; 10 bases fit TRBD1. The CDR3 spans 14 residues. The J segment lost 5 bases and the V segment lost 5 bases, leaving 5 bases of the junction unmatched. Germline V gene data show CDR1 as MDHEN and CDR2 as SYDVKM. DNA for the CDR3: TGTGCCAGCAGTCCGACAGGGGGCTTGTATGGCTACACCTTC. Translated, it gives CASSPTGGLYGYTF.

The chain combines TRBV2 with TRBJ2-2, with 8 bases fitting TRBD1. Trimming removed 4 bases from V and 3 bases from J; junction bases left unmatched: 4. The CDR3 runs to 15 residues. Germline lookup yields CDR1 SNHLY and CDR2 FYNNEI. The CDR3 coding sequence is TGTGCCAGCAGTGGGACAGGGATCGACACCGGGGAGCTGTTTTTT. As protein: CASSGTGIDTGELFF.

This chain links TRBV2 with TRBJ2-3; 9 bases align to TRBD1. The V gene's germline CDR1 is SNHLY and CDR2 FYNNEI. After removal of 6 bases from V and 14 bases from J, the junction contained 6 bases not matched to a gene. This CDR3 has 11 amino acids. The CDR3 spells CASRAGTGRYF. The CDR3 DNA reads TGTGCCAGCAGGGCCGGGACAGGGAGGTATTTT. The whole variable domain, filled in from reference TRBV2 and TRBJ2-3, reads EPEVTQTPSHQVTQMGQEVILRCVPISNHLYFYWYRQILGQKVEFLVSFYNNEISEKSEIFDDQFSVERPDGSNFTLKIRSTKLEDSAMYFCASRAGTGRYFGPGTRLTVL.

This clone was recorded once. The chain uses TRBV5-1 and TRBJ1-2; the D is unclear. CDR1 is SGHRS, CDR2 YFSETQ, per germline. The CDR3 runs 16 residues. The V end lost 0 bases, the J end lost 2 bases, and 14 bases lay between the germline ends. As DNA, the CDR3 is TGCGCCAGCAGCTTGGGAGGCACGACCGCAAACTATGGCTACACCTTC. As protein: CASSLGGTTANYGYTF.

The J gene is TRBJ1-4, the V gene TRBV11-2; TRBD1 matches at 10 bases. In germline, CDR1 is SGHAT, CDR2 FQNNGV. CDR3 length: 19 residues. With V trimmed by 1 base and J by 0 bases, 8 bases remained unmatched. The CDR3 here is CASSLAARDRGSTNEKLFF. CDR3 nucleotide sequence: TGTGCCAGCAGCTTAGCAGCCCGGGACAGGGGATCAACTAATGAAAAACTGTTTTTT.

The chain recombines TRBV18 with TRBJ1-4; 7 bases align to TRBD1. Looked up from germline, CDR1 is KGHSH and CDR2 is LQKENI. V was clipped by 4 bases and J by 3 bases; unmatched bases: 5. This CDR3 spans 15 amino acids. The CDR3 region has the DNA TGTGCCAGCTCACGGGACAGAGGGCCTAATGAAAAACTGTTTTTT. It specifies CASSRDRGPNEKLFF.

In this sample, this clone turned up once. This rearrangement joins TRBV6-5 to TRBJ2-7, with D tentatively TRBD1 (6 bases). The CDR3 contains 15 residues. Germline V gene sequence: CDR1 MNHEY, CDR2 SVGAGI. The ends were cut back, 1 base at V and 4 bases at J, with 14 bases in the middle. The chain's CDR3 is CASSYWVQGTYEQYF. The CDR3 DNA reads TGTGCCAGCAGTTACTGGGTGCAGGGGACATACGAGCAGTACTTC.

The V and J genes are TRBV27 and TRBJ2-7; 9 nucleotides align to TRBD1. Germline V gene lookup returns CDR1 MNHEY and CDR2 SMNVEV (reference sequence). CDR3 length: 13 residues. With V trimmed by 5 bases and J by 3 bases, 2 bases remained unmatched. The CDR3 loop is CASSGQGYYEQYF. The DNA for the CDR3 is TGTGCCAGCAGTGGACAGGGGTACTACGAGCAGTACTTC.

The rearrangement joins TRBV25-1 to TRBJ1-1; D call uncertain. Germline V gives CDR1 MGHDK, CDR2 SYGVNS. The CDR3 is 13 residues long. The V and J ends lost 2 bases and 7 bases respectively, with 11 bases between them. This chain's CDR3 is CASSEAGTVEAFF. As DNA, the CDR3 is TGTGCCAGCAGTGAAGCGGGTACCGTTGAAGCTTTCTTT.

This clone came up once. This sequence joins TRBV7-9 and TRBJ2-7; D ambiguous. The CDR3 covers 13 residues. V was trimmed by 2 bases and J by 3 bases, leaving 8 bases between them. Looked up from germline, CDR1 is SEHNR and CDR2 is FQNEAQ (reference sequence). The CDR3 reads CASSLQVRYEQYF. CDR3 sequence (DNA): TGTGCCAGCAGCTTACAGGTACGCTACGAGCAGTACTTC.

In DNA form, the CDR3 reads TGTGCCAGCCTCGGGACTAGCGGGAGTGTTGAGCAGTTCTTC. Its protein product is CASLGTSGSVEQFF. The V call is TRBV6-1, the J call TRBJ2-1; 14 bases are a match to TRBD2. V dropped 8 bases and J dropped 9; count of bases not matched to a gene: 6. Germline V gene lookup returns CDR1 MNHNS and CDR2 SASEGT. This CDR3 has 14 residues.

The CDR3 spells CASSYLETQYF. CDR3 DNA: TGTGCCAGCAGTTATTTGGAGACCCAGTACTTC. The chain uses TRBV6-1 and TRBJ2-5, with D uncertain. This CDR3 is built from 11 residues. Germline CDR1 is MNHNS and CDR2 is SASEGT. V was shortened by 5 bases and J by 5 bases, with 6 bases between the two germline ends.

The DNA of the CDR3 is TGTGCCAGCAGCCCCGGGGCAGAGAACTATGGCTACACCTTC. This sequence encodes CASSPGAENYGYTF. The chain couples TRBV14 to TRBJ1-2, with a weak D call TRBD1 (5 bases). This CDR3 has 14 amino acids. V was cut by 4 bases and J by 2 bases, with 11 bases left in between. The germline V gene encodes CDR1 SGHDN and CDR2 FVKESK.